The sequence of this TCR beta chain was determined in a study of T cell repertoires in ileal Crohn's disease. Data came from immunoSEQ multiplex PCR; TCRdb stores just in-frame clones and leaves some out. The sample carries some 14,000 clones, less than 85% recorded once. Eligibility required adulthood, ileal or ileocolonic Crohn's disease and indicated ileocolonic resection. This clone has more than one count but fewer than ten. Trimming shortened V by 3 bases and J by 4 bases, and 16 bases separated the two germline ends. The germline V gene has CDR1 ENHRY and CDR2 SYGVKD. This CDR3 spans 15 amino acids.

The rearrangement joins TRBV10-3 to TRBJ2-7; D not resolved. This TCR came from an adult with Crohn's disease. The material sequenced was ileal tissue. Here the CDR3 reads CAISDETALGYEQYF. The CDR3 DNA is TGTGCCATCAGTGATGAGACGGCCCTGGGATACGAGCAGTACTTC.